Presented here are 18 T cell receptor beta chains from one specimen sequenced in a study of quantifying T cell responses using KT2 cells (dated by TCRdb to the late 2010s). For the wider study: RNA was DNase-treated and reverse transcribed with TCR alpha and beta constant-region primers, mostly using SuperScript III.

Receptor amplification or capture employed UMI-ligation and nested PCR. TCRdb shows the sequencer as Illumina MiSeq. Using T4 RNA ligase 1, a single-stranded oligonucleotide bearing the Illumina SP2 sequence plus a UMI was ligated onto the 3' end of the cDNA. PCR1 consisted of around 4 cycles (98 degrees C 15 s, 69 degrees C 30 s, 72 degrees C 40 s), and for the beta primer an equimolar mix of RC1.1 and RC1.2 was used to cover TRBC1 and TRBC2. TCRdb reprocessing: public reads trimmed at Q25 with fastp, clones called with MiXCR, in-frame beta chains kept. Rows matching on CDR3 protein sequence are summarized as one entry with the most common DNA and genes. This sample has under 35,000 distinct CDR3 sequences in its table, and 6% to 8% of those were observed once. The leading ten clones occupy around a sixth of the sample. The sequenced sample was PBMCs spiked with cells of the T cell clone KT2. The receptors here all came from a human donor.

This clonotype was counted many times. This chain links TRBV6-5 with TRBJ1-1, with D possibly matching TRBD1 (5 bases). The ends were cut back, 3 bases at V and 4 bases at J, with 12 bases in the middle. The length of the CDR3 is 14 residues. Germline-derived CDR1 and CDR2 are MNHEY and SVGAGI. The CDR3 DNA reads as TGTGCCAGCAGTTATCGCAGGGCGGGCACTGAAGCTTTCTTT. It specifies CASSYRRAGTEAFF.

This clonotype was found many times. The genes are TRBV20-1 and TRBJ1-6, with 7 positions matching TRBD1. The V gene's germline CDR1 is DFQATT and CDR2 SNEGSKA (reference sequence). Germline trimming cut 3 bases from V and 5 bases from J; bases unmatched to any gene: 7. The CDR3 has 15 residues. The CDR3 nucleotides are TGCAGTGCTAGGAGCTTCGGGACAGATAATTCACCCCTCCACTTT. It codes for CSARSFGTDNSPLHF.

This clonotype was counted only a few times. The rearrangement joins TRBV7-9 to TRBJ1-2, with D unclear. Germline lookup yields CDR1 SEHNR and CDR2 FQNEAQ (reference sequence). The CDR3 totals 13 residues. V was pared by 4 bases and J by 4 bases, with 10 bases between. The CDR3 nucleotides read TGTGCCAGCAGCTCCACAGAGAGCTATGGCTACACCTTC. The encoded protein is CASSSTESYGYTF.

This clonotype was detected many times. The CDR3 DNA reads TGCAGCGTTGACCACCGAATTGCGGGGGGCTACACCTTC. This gives the protein CSVDHRIAGGYTF. The chain links TRBV29-1 to TRBJ1-2; D ambiguous. Looked up from germline, CDR1 is SQVTM and CDR2 is ANQGSEA. V was clipped by 3 bases and J by 8 bases, with 16 bases between them. The CDR3 loop spans 13 amino acids. Looking up the rest from reference TRBV29-1 and TRBJ1-2 gives the full variable domain: SAVISQKPSRDICQRGTSLTIQCQVDSQVTMMFWYRQQPGQSLTLIATANQGSEATYESGFVIDKFPISRPNLTFSTLTVSNMSPEDSSIYLCSVDHRIAGGYTFGSGTRLTVV.

The chain joins TRBV5-4 to TRBJ1-1; D call uncertain. In germline, CDR1 is SGHNT, CDR2 YYREEE (reference sequence). The length of the CDR3 is 18 residues. Between the trimmed V and J ends, which lost 3 bases and 3 bases, there was a span of 24 bases. The chain's CDR3 is CASSSEFRGKGVDTEAFF. In DNA, the CDR3 is TGTGCCAGCAGCTCGGAGTTTCGCGGCAAGGGCGTCGACACTGAAGCTTTCTTT.

This clonotype appeared many times. The V gene is TRBV18, the J gene TRBJ2-3, with 9 bases matching TRBD1. The germline V gene has CDR1 KGHSH and CDR2 LQKENI. The CDR3 is 16 residues long. Trimming took 6 bases from V and 4 from J; bases not matched to a gene: 11. The chain's CDR3 is CASSQTGGVGADTQYF. CDR3 sequence (DNA): TGTGCCAGCTCGCAAACAGGGGGCGTCGGCGCAGATACGCAGTATTTT.

This clonotype was found a few times. This CDR3 reads CAWSASTGVKYF. CDR3 bases: TGTGCCTGGAGTGCGTCGACAGGAGTAAAGTACTTC. V is TRBV30 and J is TRBJ2-7, with D perhaps TRBD1 (6 bases). Germline values: CDR1 GTSNPN, CDR2 SVGIG (reference sequence). This CDR3 has 12 residues. V was trimmed by 1 base and J by 11 bases, leaving 15 bases between them.

The chain combines TRBV2 with TRBJ1-1, with D hard to call. Germline V lookup: CDR1 SNHLY, CDR2 FYNNEI. There are 12 residues in the CDR3. V was shortened by 11 bases and J by 3 bases, with 13 bases between the two germline ends. CDR3 in amino acids: CAGWEFDTEAFF. Here the CDR3 DNA reads TGTGCCGGTTGGGAGTTTGACACTGAAGCTTTCTTT. The whole variable domain, filled in from reference TRBV2 and TRBJ1-1, reads EPEVTQTPSHQVTQMGQEVILRCVPISNHLYFYWYRQILGQKVEFLVSFYNNEISEKSEIFDDQFSVERPDGSNFTLKIRSTKLEDSAMYFCAGWEFDTEAFFGQGTRLTVV.

The chain links TRBV24-1 to TRBJ2-7, with D perhaps TRBD1 (5 bases). V was shortened by 0 bases and J by 5 bases, with 10 bases between the two germline ends. The CDR3 is made up of 14 amino acids. Germline CDR1 and CDR2: KGHDR and SFDVKD. CDR3 protein: CATSDLPPRDEQYF. The CDR3 DNA sequence: TGTGCCACCAGTGATTTGCCCCCCAGGGACGAGCAGTACTTC.

By its share, this clonotype is medium-sized. The CDR3 spells CASSLNPLGQYF. CDR3 coding DNA: TGTGCCAGCAGCTTGAATCCTCTAGGGCAGTACTTC. This chain uses TRBV11-3 with TRBJ2-7; D call uncertain. Per germline, CDR1 SGHNT and CDR2 YENEEA. This CDR3 spans 12 amino acids. The V gene lost 3 bases and the J gene lost 9 bases, with 12 bases spanning the gap.

The rearrangement links TRBV12-3 or TRBV12-4 to TRBJ2-1; D ambiguous. The CDR3 loop spans 15 amino acids. The V end was cut by 5 bases, the J end by 4 bases, with 15 bases between. The CDR3 here is CASSLQTTSYNEQFF. The DNA for the CDR3 is TGTGCCAGCAGTCTACAGACAACTTCATACAATGAGCAGTTCTTC.

Ten or more counts support this clonotype. DNA for the CDR3: TGCGCCAGCAGCTTGGCCGCGGGACTAGTCGAGCAGTTCTTC. Residues: CASSLAAGLVEQFF. J is TRBJ2-1 and V is TRBV5-1, with 8 bases fitting TRBD2. Germline-derived CDR1 and CDR2 are SGHRS and YFSETQ. J gave up 10 bases and V 0 bases, and 6 bases lay outside the gene matches. CDR3 size: 14 residues.

The chain combines TRBV6-2 or TRBV6-3 with TRBJ1-3, with 7 bases that match TRBD1. The CDR3 covers 16 residues. CDR1 is MNHEY, CDR2 SVGEGT, per germline. Losses at the gene ends were 6 bases for V and 0 bases for J; bases not matched to a gene: 8. Written as DNA, the CDR3 is TGTGCCAGCAGCTCCGGGACAGAACACTCTGGAAACACCATATATTTT. Translated: CASSSGTEHSGNTIYF.

This clonotype was observed many times. The chain combines TRBV4-3 with TRBJ1-6; D is undetermined. With 3 bases removed from V and 8 bases from J, the gap between germline ends came to 11 bases. The CDR3 extends over 14 amino acids. Germline V gene sequence: CDR1 LGHNA, CDR2 YSLEER. CDR3 bases: TGCGCCAGCAGCCATGTCGTCCCCGATTCACCCCTCCACTTT. It specifies CASSHVVPDSPLHF.

The chain couples TRBV6-1 to TRBJ2-1; D might be TRBD2 (6 bases). Germline lookup yields CDR1 MNHNS and CDR2 SASEGT. Between the trimmed V and J ends, which lost 6 bases and 4 bases, there was a span of 19 bases. CDR3 length: 16 amino acids. DNA of the CDR3: TGTGCCAGCAGGTCCCGGGAGTTCATATCGTACAATGAGCAGTTCTTC. It specifies CASRSREFISYNEQFF.

The chain uses TRBV6-4 and TRBJ2-3, with 9 bases identical to TRBD2. V trimming: 3 bases; J trimming: 1 base; junction bases outside the gene matches: 2. The V gene's germline CDR1 is MRHNA and CDR2 SNTAGT. The CDR3 is made up of 15 amino acids. CDR3: CASSESSGGTDTQYF. The CDR3 nucleotides read TGTGCCAGCAGTGAATCTAGCGGGGGCACAGATACGCAGTATTTT.

This chain uses TRBV24-1 with TRBJ1-5; D is uncertain. Trimming took 2 bases from V and 4 from J, leaving 14 bases between them. The CDR3 length is 16 residues. Germline loops: CDR1 KGHDR, CDR2 SFDVKD. The CDR3 is CATSDSQSRFNQPQHF. In DNA, the CDR3 is TGTGCCACCAGTGATTCGCAGAGCCGTTTTAATCAGCCCCAGCATTTT.

This clonotype was counted between two and nine times. J is TRBJ2-1 and V is TRBV4-1, with 7 bases matching TRBD2. The V segment lost 4 bases and the J segment 0 bases; nucleotides outside the gene matches: 6. The CDR3 is 16 amino acids. The germline CDR1 and CDR2 sequences are MGHRA and YSYEKL. The CDR3 DNA reads as TGCGCCAGCAGCCGGGAGGGTCGTGGCTCCTACAATGAGCAGTTCTTC. It is translated as CASSREGRGSYNEQFF.